This T cell receptor (beta chain) was sequenced in a study of cytotoxic CD8 clonotypes in ibrutinib-treated CLL. Of note for this clone: The antigen is unknown.

The data were produced by immunoSEQ multiplex PCR, yet TCRdb's version contains in-frame clones alone and is incomplete. Among some 160,000 clones listed, more than 75% were seen once. Overall study results and limits: Public clonotypes showed up rarely, and on treatment they shrank or held steady.

The receptor comes from a human donor with chronic lymphocytic leukemia. Sequences were derived from PBMCs, sampled after 12 months of ibrutinib treatment.

This chain's CDR3 is CASSTRQGGSYEQYF. Here the CDR3 DNA reads TGTGCCAGTAGTACTCGGCAGGGGGGCTCCTACGAGCAGTACTTC. J is TRBJ2-7 and V is TRBV19; D may be TRBD1 (7 bases). The V end lost 4 bases, the J end lost 0 bases, and 13 bases lay between the germline ends. The CDR3 sequence is 15 residues long. The germline CDR1 and CDR2 sequences are LNHDA and SQIVND (reference sequence). Full variable domain (missing parts from reference TRBV19 and TRBJ2-7): DGGITQSPKYLFRKEGQNVTLSCEQNLNHDAMYWYRQDPGQGLRLIYYSQIVNDFQKGDIAEGYSVSREKKESFPLTVTSAQKNPTAFYLCASSTRQGGSYEQYFGPGTRLTVT.